This T cell receptor beta chain came from a study of T cell changes during pregnancy in multiple sclerosis. TCRdb keeps only in-frame clones here, not all; method: immunoSEQ multiplex PCR. The repertoire includes about 23,000 clones, around nine tenths of them detected once, and under 9% sits in the top ten. Germline CDR1 is MNHEY and CDR2 is SMNVEV (reference sequence). V was clipped by 3 bases and J by 6 bases, with 11 bases between them. The CDR3 contains 13 residues. This TCR derives from a female donor with multiple sclerosis, enrolled in a pregnancy study. Sequenced here: CD8+ T cells from peripheral blood mononuclear cells, sampled in the first trimester of pregnancy. The genes are TRBV27 and TRBJ1-1, with D perhaps TRBD1 (5 bases). The CDR3 loop reads CASSFGGAAEAFF. The CDR3 DNA reads TGTGCCAGCAGTTTCGGAGGGGCAGCTGAAGCTTTCTTT.